This TCR beta chain was captured in a study of CD8 T cells in ankylosing spondylitis. Study-wide findings and caveats: A TCR beta motif of eight highly homologous variants appeared characteristic of ankylosing spondylitis blood.

Each CDR3 protein gets one entry after TCRdb re-called the 5' RACE reads with MiXCR. The data show roughly 38,000 distinct CDR3 sequences, with around 10% seen just once and roughly a sixth held by the top ten. Germline loops: CDR1 DFQATT, CDR2 SNEGSKA (reference sequence). V lost 3 bases and J 3 bases, leaving 9 bases between the germline ends. CDR3 length: 12 amino acids. At least ten counts were recorded for this clonotype. The antigen is not known. This clonotype was sampled from a male donor with ankylosing spondylitis or in good health (not recorded which). Sequencing input: blood, either unsorted or a sorted T cell fraction (not recorded which). The chain has TRBV20-1 and TRBJ2-7; the D call may be TRBD1 or TRBD2 (6 bases each). CDR3: CSARRDNYEQYF. CDR3 in DNA: TGCAGTGCTAGGCGGGACAACTACGAGCAGTACTTC.